This entry concerns a single TCR beta chain. Its antigen is still unknown. The V end was cut by 5 bases, the J end by 1 base, with 10 bases between. CDR3 size: 14 residues. In germline, CDR1 is SGHTA, CDR2 FQGNSA. The data were taken from a study of post-analysis software for immune sequencing data. Researchers reported that TCR beta cDNA libraries carried unique molecular identifiers. In TCRdb, the PCR reads were re-called with MiXCR into one record per CDR3 protein. The data show 150,000 to 200,000 distinct CDR3 sequences, around 30% seen once. General study findings and limits: With TRBV5-6, TRBV5-1 and TRBV20-1 included, 5 or 6 TRBV segments were more frequent in patients than in controls. Under the F measure, samples that were prepared in one batch clustered strongly together.

Material: blood. The receptor was derived from a girl aged 10 to 17 with multiple sclerosis. The chain carries TRBV7-2 and TRBJ2-3; no clear D. Written as DNA, the CDR3 is TGTACCAGCAGCACACCCCGAGGCACAGATACGCAGTATTTT. It yields the protein CTSSTPRGTDTQYF. Filled out from reference TRBV7-2 and TRBJ2-3, the complete variable domain reads GAGVSQSPSNKVTEKGKDVELRCDPISGHTALYWYRQSLGQGLEFLIYFQGNSAPDKSGLPSDRFSAERTGGSVSTLTIQRTQQEDSAVYLCTSSTPRGTDTQYFGPGTRLTVL.